Listed here are 3 T cell receptor beta chains from one sample, sequenced in a study of T cell repertoires in cytomegalovirus infection. TCRdb ran MiXCR on the reads and lists one entry per CDR3 protein. Of about 74,000 distinct CDR3 sequences in the sample, more than 25% were seen once. Their antigens remain unidentified. The specimen was CD8+ T cells from cultured PBMCs, collected from culture after CMV antigen stimulation. These receptors were taken from a human donor in good health (CMV status not recorded). Some clones in this sample may be carry-over from other donors' samples.

This clonotype has a handful of counts. The gene calls are TRBV28 and TRBJ2-7, with 9 bases lining up with TRBD1. CDR1 and CDR2 (germline): MDHEN, SYDVKM. V trimming: 2 bases; J trimming: 5 bases; junction bases outside the gene matches: 4. The CDR3 totals 14 residues. CDR3 bases: TGTGCCAGCAGTTTAGTGGACAGGGGACACGAGCAGTACTTC. Translation gives CASSLVDRGHEQYF.

There are a few counts of this clonotype. The chain combines TRBV7-3 with TRBJ2-2; no clear D. V was pared by 5 bases and J by 1 base, with 2 bases between. The CDR3 runs to 12 residues. The V gene's germline CDR1 is SGHTA and CDR2 FQGTGA. The CDR3 DNA follows: TGTGCCAGCAGCGGGAACACCGGGGAGCTGTTTTTT. This translates into CASSGNTGELFF.

This clonotype has ten or more counts. The gene calls are TRBV7-2 and TRBJ2-7; D gene unclear. This CDR3 is 15 amino acids long. The germline V gene encodes CDR1 SGHTA and CDR2 FQGNSA. V was cut by 1 base and J by 0 bases, with 10 bases left in between. For the CDR3, the DNA is TGTGCCAGCAGCTTAGGTAATGGGGTCTCCTACGAGCAGTACTTC. Its translation is CASSLGNGVSYEQYF.